This TCR beta chain was captured in a study of control samples from healthy donors and cancer patients. Trimming cost V 3 bases and J 0 bases, with 9 bases left between them. This CDR3 spans 14 amino acids. Germline values: CDR1 SGHKS, CDR2 YYEKEE (reference sequence). Method: immunoSEQ multiplex PCR; TCRdb's copy keeps in-frame clones and lacks some. The sample lists 150,000 or so clones, just under 95% occurring once. The sequenced sample consisted of blood. The clonotype was recovered from a man in his forties in good health. The chain employs TRBV5-5 and TRBJ1-1, with D unclear. Here the CDR3 DNA reads TGTGCCAGCAGCTACGGTGTTATGAACACTGAAGCTTTCTTT. Protein product: CASSYGVMNTEAFF.